Only one count was recorded for the clone carrying this T cell receptor (beta chain). What it recognizes is unknown. The conserved phenylalanine or tryptophan is not found at the CDR3 terminus, so this likely reflects a read error. The data are from a study of T-cell reconstitution after alpha-beta-depleted transplantation in children. There are 12 residues in the CDR3. Germline V CDR1 and CDR2: DFQATT, SNEGSKA (reference sequence). The V end lost 5 bases, the J end lost 4 bases, and 11 bases lay between the germline ends. Study-level points and caveats: Two months or so post-transplant, alpha-beta T cells reportedly derived from several hundred expanded graft clones. One year post-transplant, T-cell counts and diversity were largely derived from T cells produced anew. Surviving recipient T cells and intrathymic progenitors accounted for some patients' high TCRbeta diversity at day 60.

Unique molecular identifiers were used in preparing the TCRbeta library. Using its own MiXCR run on the PCR reads, TCRdb lists one record per CDR3 protein. Of about 580,000 distinct CDR3 sequences listed, more than 20% were seen once; the top ten hold over 12%. This TCR derives from a boy in the first two years of life who had a stem cell transplant for acute myeloid leukemia, so the T cells may come from the graft donor. Specimen: PBMCs, mostly from graft donor cells, collected 360 days after TCRalphabeta/CD19-depleted stem cell transplant. The chain uses TRBV20-1 and TRBJ1-1, with D unresolved. The CDR3 loop is CSAWQALTEAFS. The DNA for the CDR3 is TGCAGTGCTTGGCAGGCTCTCACTGAAGCTTTCTCT.